This passage covers 2 T cell receptor beta chains from one sample sequenced in a study of blood T cells in healthy people across ages. A second PCR of 7 to 11 cycles used a sample-barcoded 5' primer and a J-beta primer mix. Each CDR3 protein gets one entry after TCRdb re-called the 5' RACE reads with MiXCR. The sample carries hundreds of thousands of distinct CDR3 sequences, 29% recorded once. Sequencing was performed on blood. The origin of the receptors is a woman at least 80 years old in good health.

Turning to this clonotype: A much larger clone differs by one base, so this may be a read error. The chain couples TRBV20-1 to TRBJ2-7; 8 bases are shared with TRBD2. V gave up 3 bases and J gave up 7 bases; unmatched junction bases: 14. Germline CDR1 DFQATT, CDR2 SNEGSKA (reference sequence). The CDR3 sequence is 15 residues long. The CDR3 loop reads CSASVSGASYNEQYF. The CDR3 DNA is TGCAGTGCTAGTGTTAGCGGGGCTTCCTACAATGAGCAGTACTTC.

At least ten counts were recorded for this clonotype. A much larger clone differs from this one at a single base, so this may be a read error. The chain uses TRBV12-3 or TRBV12-4 and TRBJ2-5; 7 nucleotides agree with TRBD1. The CDR3 runs to 14 residues. Losses at the gene ends were 3 bases for V and 5 bases for J; bases not matched to a gene: 6. The CDR3 spells CASSLGQLRETQYF. CDR3 in DNA: TGTGCCAGCAGTTTGGGACAGCTGAGGGAGACCCAGTACTTC.